The 11 T cell receptor beta chains presented below share a single source sample, sequenced in a study of T-cell reconstitution after alpha-beta-depleted transplantation in children. Study outcomes and limitations: Newly made T cells mostly supplied T-cell counts and diversity one year after transplant.

During its preparation, the TCRbeta library received unique molecular identifiers. TCRdb recomputed calls from the PCR reads with MiXCR, one row per CDR3 protein. The repertoire includes some 300,000 distinct CDR3 sequences, 6% to 10% of them detected once, and 9.1% sits in the top ten. Their antigen targets remain unknown. The sequencing used peripheral blood, collected 360 days after TCRalphabeta/CD19-depleted stem cell transplant. Receptors originate from a female patient aged 2-9 years who had a stem cell transplant for Fanconi anemia, so the T cells may come from the graft donor.

This clonotype showed up many times. The J gene is TRBJ1-5, the V gene TRBV15; 7 nucleotides line up with TRBD1. CDR3 length equals 15 residues. Germline values: CDR1 LNHNV, CDR2 YYDKDF (reference sequence). The V segment lost 3 bases and the J segment 5 bases; nucleotides outside the gene matches: 7. For the CDR3, the DNA is TGTGCCACCAGCAGGAAGACAGGGATTGATCAGCCCCAGCATTTT. This codes for CATSRKTGIDQPQHF.

This clonotype was picked up many times. The V gene is TRBV10-1, the J gene TRBJ2-3; 7 bases are a match to TRBD2. CDR1 and CDR2 from the germline V gene are WNHNN and SYGVQD (reference sequence). This CDR3 region has 15 residues. The V gene end was trimmed by 0 bases and the J gene end by 4 bases; junction bases not matched to a gene: 4. In DNA, the CDR3 is TGCGCCAGCAGTGAGTCCGGCGGGAGTGCAGATACGCAGTATTTT. Translated: CASSESGGSADTQYF.

This clonotype was detected ten times or more. CDR3 DNA sequence: TGCGCCAGCAGCTCGGGTACAGATACGCAGTATTTT. Its translation is CASSSGTDTQYF. The chain links TRBV5-1 to TRBJ2-3; D remains unclear. This CDR3 contains 12 residues. From germline, CDR1 is SGHRS and CDR2 YFSETQ. Deletions cut 3 bases from V and 3 bases from J, with 5 bases between.

In its sample, this clonotype was seen many times. This rearrangement joins TRBV5-1 to TRBJ2-1, with 7 bases fitting TRBD1. Germline V gene data show CDR1 as SGHRS and CDR2 as YFSETQ. The CDR3 length is 16 residues. Trimming at V came to 1 base and at J to 8 bases, leaving 12 bases not matched to a gene. CDR3: CASSLLPGQRLHEQFF. DNA for the CDR3: TGCGCCAGCAGCTTGCTACCGGGACAGCGTCTCCATGAGCAGTTCTTC. Based on the CDR3 plus reference TRBV5-1 and TRBJ2-1, the full variable domain is KAGVTQTPRYLIKTRGQQVTLSCSPISGHRSVSWYQQTPGQGLQFLFEYFSETQRNKGNFPGRFSGRQFSNSRSEMNVSTLELGDSALYLCASSLLPGQRLHEQFFGPGTRLTVL.

The table lists this clonotype with many counts. V and J are TRBV12-3 or TRBV12-4 and TRBJ1-4; 10 bases map to TRBD1. The CDR3 extends over 17 amino acids. The ends lost 5 bases at V and 3 bases at J; junction bases unmatched: 9. The CDR3 bases are TGTGCCAGCAGTCCCTGGGGAGACAGGGGGCCTAATGAAAAACTGTTTTTT. Protein: CASSPWGDRGPNEKLFF.

This clonotype was seen repeatedly, ten times or more. The chain combines TRBV12-3 or TRBV12-4 with TRBJ1-1; maybe TRBD1 (6 bases). The germline V and J ends were trimmed by 5 bases and 2 bases, with 15 bases remaining between them. There are 15 residues in the CDR3. CDR3 residues: CASSHHRDKNTEAFF. Written as DNA, the CDR3 is TGTGCCAGCAGTCACCACCGGGACAAAAACACTGAAGCTTTCTTT.

V is TRBV6-2 or TRBV6-3 and J is TRBJ1-2; D is undetermined. V was shortened by 2 bases and J by 7 bases, with 5 bases between the two germline ends. Germline V gene lookup returns CDR1 MNHEY and CDR2 SVGEGT. This CDR3 is built from 11 residues. In DNA form, the CDR3 reads TGTGCCAGCAGTTACACGTCTGGCTACACCTTC. This codes for CASSYTSGYTF.

The table lists this clonotype with many counts. The V call is TRBV28, the J call TRBJ2-3, with D unclear. Trimming removed 3 bases from V and 4 bases from J, with 8 bases in between. CDR3 length: 13 residues. The germline V gene has CDR1 MDHEN and CDR2 SYDVKM. The CDR3 sequence is CASSFNDADTQYF. The CDR3 coding sequence is TGTGCCAGCAGTTTTAACGACGCAGATACGCAGTATTTT. Full variable domain (missing parts from reference TRBV28 and TRBJ2-3): DVKVTQSSRYLVKRTGEKVFLECVQDMDHENMFWYRQDPGLGLRLIYFSYDVKMKEKGDIPEGYSVSREKKERFSLILESASTNQTSMYLCASSFNDADTQYFGPGTRLTVL.

Many counts were recorded for this clonotype. V is TRBV15 and J is TRBJ1-1; maybe TRBD1 (6 bases). CDR1 and CDR2 from the germline V gene are LNHNV and YYDKDF (reference sequence). V lost 9 bases and J lost 6, with 14 bases in between. CDR3 size: 12 residues. The CDR3 DNA follows: TGTGCCACTCAAACGCCAGGGGCTGAAGCTTTCTTT. Translating gives CATQTPGAEAFF. Variable domain in full (rest from reference TRBV15 and TRBJ1-1): DAMVIQNPRYQVTQFGKPVTLSCSQTLNHNVMYWYQQKSSQAPKLLFHYYDKDFNNEADTPDNFQSRRPNTSFCFLDIRSPGLGDTAMYLCATQTPGAEAFFGQGTRLTVV.

This clonotype came up many times. The chain recombines TRBV20-1 with TRBJ2-2, with D possibly TRBD1 on 5 matching bases. With 4 bases removed from V and 0 bases from J, the gap between germline ends came to 12 bases. There are 15 residues in the CDR3. Germline V gene sequence: CDR1 DFQATT, CDR2 SNEGSKA (reference sequence). Here the CDR3 DNA reads TGCAGTGCTACAAGGGGTCTCGCGAACACCGGGGAGCTGTTTTTT. This gives the protein CSATRGLANTGELFF.

This clonotype was detected many times. J is TRBJ2-3 and V is TRBV20-1, with 13 bases identical to TRBD2. Trimming at V came to 7 bases and at J to 7 bases, leaving 2 bases not matched to a gene. The V gene's germline CDR1 is DFQATT and CDR2 SNEGSKA (reference sequence). The CDR3 spans 12 residues. CDR3 loop: CSGLAGGHTQYF. CDR3 DNA sequence: TGCAGTGGACTAGCGGGGGGCCATACGCAGTATTTT.